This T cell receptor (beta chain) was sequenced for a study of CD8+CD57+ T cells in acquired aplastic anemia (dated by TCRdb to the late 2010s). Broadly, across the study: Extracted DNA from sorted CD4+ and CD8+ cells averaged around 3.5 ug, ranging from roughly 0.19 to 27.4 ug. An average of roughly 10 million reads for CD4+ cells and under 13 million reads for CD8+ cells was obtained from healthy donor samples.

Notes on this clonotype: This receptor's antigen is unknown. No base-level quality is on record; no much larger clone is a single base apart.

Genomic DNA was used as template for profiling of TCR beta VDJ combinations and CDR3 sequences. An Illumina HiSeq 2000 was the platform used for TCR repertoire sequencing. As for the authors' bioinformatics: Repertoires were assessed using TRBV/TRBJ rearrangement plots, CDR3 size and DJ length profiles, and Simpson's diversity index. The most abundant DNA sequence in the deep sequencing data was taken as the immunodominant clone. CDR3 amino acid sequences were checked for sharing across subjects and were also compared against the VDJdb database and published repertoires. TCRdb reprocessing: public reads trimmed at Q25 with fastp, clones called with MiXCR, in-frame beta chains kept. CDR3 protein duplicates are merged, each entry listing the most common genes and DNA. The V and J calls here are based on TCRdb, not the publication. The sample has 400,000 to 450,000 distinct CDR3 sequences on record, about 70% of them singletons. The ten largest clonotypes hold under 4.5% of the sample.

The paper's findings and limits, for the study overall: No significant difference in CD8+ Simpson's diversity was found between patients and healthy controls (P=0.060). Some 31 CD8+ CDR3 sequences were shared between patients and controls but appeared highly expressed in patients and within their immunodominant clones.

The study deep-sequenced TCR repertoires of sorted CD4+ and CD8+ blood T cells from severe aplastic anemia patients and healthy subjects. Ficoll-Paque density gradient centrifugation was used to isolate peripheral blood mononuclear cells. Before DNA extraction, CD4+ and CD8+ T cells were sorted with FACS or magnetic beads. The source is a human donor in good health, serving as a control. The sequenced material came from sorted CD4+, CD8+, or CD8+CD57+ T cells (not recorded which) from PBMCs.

CDR3 protein: CASSFTGSGTDTQYF. The DNA sequence reads TGTGCCAGCAGTTTCACCGGGTCAGGCACAGATACGCAGTATTTT. Recombination joined TRBV12-3 or TRBV12-4 with TRBJ2-3; no D gene call is confident. The junction carries 11 bases between V and J, which are trimmed by 3 bases and 1 base respectively. There are 15 amino acids in the CDR3, from cysteine to phenylalanine inclusive. Only the CDR3 part of the read is kept: 45 bases, read in frame from the first base.